The present T cell receptor (beta chain) was sequenced within a study of blood T cell repertoires in COVID-19. For the study at large: There were acute and convalescent COVID-19 samples, and they came from the United States, Italy and Spain.

Measured with immunoSEQ multiplex PCR; TCRdb has only the in-frame clones, and not every one. The sample contains roughly 200,000 clones, 80% to 90% of which appear only once. Per the germline V gene, CDR1 is MRHNA and CDR2 is SNTAGT. The ends were cut back, 7 bases at V and 4 bases at J, with 13 bases in the middle. The length of the CDR3 is 13 residues. The chain carries TRBV6-4 and TRBJ1-2; possible D gene TRBD1, 6 bases. The source of this sequence is a woman of 80 years or more with COVID-19, enrolled during active disease. The sequenced sample consisted of peripheral blood. CDR3 coding DNA: TGTGCCAGCATCCACAGGGCCCTCTATGGCTACACCTTC. Its protein product is CASIHRALYGYTF.